These 25 T cell receptor beta chains originate from one sample sequenced in a study of CD8 T cells in Susac syndrome. With random hexamers, reverse transcription was performed on about 0.45 to 1 ug of RNA. MiXCR, applied by TCRdb to the immunoSEQ multiplex PCR reads, yields one record per CDR3 protein. The sample contains some 120,000 distinct CDR3 sequences, less than 95% of which appear only once. Sequences were obtained from CD4+ T cells from PBMCs. The source of these receptors is a human donor with multiple sclerosis.

This clonotype has a handful of counts. The rearrangement links TRBV5-1 to TRBJ2-1; no firm D call. The CDR3 loop spans 16 amino acids. Looked up from germline, CDR1 is SGHRS and CDR2 is YFSETQ. Trimming cost V 0 bases and J 0 bases, with 10 bases left between them. The CDR3 sequence is CASSLGAAVSYNEQFF. The CDR3 nucleotides read TGCGCCAGCAGCTTGGGTGCGGCCGTCTCCTACAATGAGCAGTTCTTC.

This chain uses TRBV3-1 with TRBJ2-1, with 7 bases identical to TRBD2. Per the germline V gene, CDR1 is LGHDT and CDR2 is YNNKEL (reference sequence). This CDR3 is 16 amino acids long. V lost 2 bases, J lost 0 bases, and 4 bases stayed unmatched. The CDR3 sequence is CASSQYGGDSYNEQFF. CDR3 DNA: TGTGCCAGCAGCCAATATGGGGGGGACTCCTACAATGAGCAGTTCTTC.

The CDR3 sequence is CASMEGPYSNQPQHF. The CDR3 DNA reads as TGTGCCAGTATGGAAGGTCCCTATAGCAATCAGCCCCAGCATTTT. This sequence joins TRBV19 and TRBJ1-5; D remains unclear. Per germline, CDR1 LNHDA and CDR2 SQIVND (reference sequence). V shed 7 bases and J shed 0 bases, with 13 bases lying between them. The CDR3 runs 15 residues.

The rearrangement uses TRBV6-2 or TRBV6-3 and TRBJ2-6, with 7 bases lining up with TRBD2. After removal of 6 bases from V and 4 bases from J, the junction contained 15 bases not matched to a gene. The CDR3 is 18 residues long. Per germline, CDR1 MNHEY and CDR2 SVGEGT. CDR3: CASSPWGGKPSGANVLTF. The DNA of the CDR3 is TGTGCCAGCAGCCCCTGGGGAGGGAAGCCTAGCGGGGCCAACGTCCTGACTTTC.

This chain joins TRBV10-3 and TRBJ2-1; D is possibly TRBD2 (6 bases). Between the trimmed V and J ends, which lost 3 bases and 2 bases, there was a span of 17 bases. CDR1 and CDR2 (germline): ENHRY, SYGVKD. The length of the CDR3 is 17 residues. The CDR3 loop reads CAISDQGRTGTYNEQFF. Written as DNA, the CDR3 is TGTGCCATCAGTGACCAAGGGAGGACGGGGACCTACAATGAGCAGTTCTTC.

The chain couples TRBV29-1 to TRBJ1-2; TRBD1 matches 7 bases. Looked up from germline, CDR1 is SQVTM and CDR2 is ANQGSEA. There are 13 residues in the CDR3. Germline trimming cut 7 bases from V and 7 bases from J; bases unmatched to any gene: 12. CDR3 amino acids: CSGQGSPLSGYTF. The CDR3 DNA follows: TGCAGCGGACAGGGTTCCCCCCTAAGTGGCTACACCTTC.

The CDR3 DNA reads TGCGCCAGCTCTAGGGAACGACTAGCGGGGGGTCAGCAGTACTTC. Amino acids: CASSRERLAGGQQYF. The chain is built from TRBV5-1 and TRBJ2-7, with TRBD2 matching over 13 bases. The V gene's germline CDR1 is SGHRS and CDR2 YFSETQ. V lost 7 bases, J lost 8 bases, and 12 bases stayed unmatched. This CDR3 region has 15 residues.

The rearrangement uses TRBV20-1 and TRBJ2-7, with D tentatively TRBD2 (6 bases). In germline, CDR1 is DFQATT, CDR2 SNEGSKA (reference sequence). The CDR3 covers 13 residues. The V and J ends lost 2 bases and 2 bases respectively, with 10 bases between them. The CDR3 DNA sequence: TGCAGTGCTAGATCTAGCGCAACCTACGAGCAGTACTTC. This sequence encodes CSARSSATYEQYF.

This clonotype was recorded once. The V call is TRBV13, the J call TRBJ1-1, with a tentative D call TRBD1 (5 bases). From germline, CDR1 is PRHDT and CDR2 FYEKMQ (reference sequence). The CDR3 contains 13 residues. The V gene lost 4 bases and the J gene lost 3 bases, with 9 bases spanning the gap. CDR3: CASSSPGHTEAFF. For the CDR3, the DNA is TGTGCCAGCAGCTCTCCAGGGCACACTGAAGCTTTCTTT.

J is TRBJ2-2 and V is TRBV5-4; D may correspond to TRBD1 or TRBD2 (5 bases each). The V end was cut by 6 bases, the J end by 2 bases, with 11 bases between. CDR3 length equals 14 residues. Germline CDR1 is SGHNT and CDR2 is YYREEE (reference sequence). The CDR3 loop is CASKLGVNTGELFF. The DNA of the CDR3 is TGTGCCAGCAAGCTGGGGGTTAACACCGGGGAGCTGTTTTTT.

This rearrangement joins TRBV12-3 or TRBV12-4 to TRBJ1-3, with D possibly TRBD1 on 5 matching bases. The CDR3 is made up of 12 amino acids. V lost 5 bases to trimming and J lost 8 bases, with 10 bases between them. CDR3 region: CASSRQGYTIYF. Written as DNA, the CDR3 is TGTGCCAGCAGTCGGCAGGGATACACCATATATTTT.

The CDR3 bases are TGTGCCAGCAGCCCATTTTCGACAGGGGGAGGGAATACGCAGTATTTT. Translated: CASSPFSTGGGNTQYF. The V and J genes are TRBV3-1 and TRBJ2-3; TRBD1 matches at 9 bases. The ends lost 4 bases at V and 7 bases at J; junction bases unmatched: 12. CDR1 is LGHDT, CDR2 YNNKEL, per germline (reference sequence). This CDR3 has 16 amino acids.

The rearrangement uses TRBV10-3 and TRBJ2-7; D unresolved. The CDR3 is 13 amino acids. Germline V gene sequence: CDR1 ENHRY, CDR2 SYGVKD. Trimming took off 7 bases at V and 4 bases at J, with 14 bases between the two ends. The CDR3 here is CAITSPGQYEQYF. The CDR3 DNA is TGTGCCATCACCTCCCCCGGGCAGTACGAGCAGTACTTC.

This chain connects TRBV9 to TRBJ2-5; 7 bases are shared with TRBD2. CDR3 size: 14 residues. The germline CDR1 and CDR2 sequences are SGDLS and YYNGEE. After removal of 1 base from V and 5 bases from J, the junction contained 5 bases not matched to a gene. The CDR3 protein is CASSVRTRGETQYF. DNA of the CDR3: TGTGCCAGCAGCGTACGGACGCGGGGGGAGACCCAGTACTTC.

The CDR3 DNA reads as TGTGCCTGGAGTAGTGGGGATCCGGGCTCCTACGAGCAGTACTTC. Translation: CAWSSGDPGSYEQYF. The rearrangement links TRBV30 to TRBJ2-7; D ambiguous. The CDR3 contains 15 residues. CDR1 GTSNPN and CDR2 SVGIG come from the germline V gene (reference sequence). The ends were cut back, 2 bases at V and 0 bases at J, with 14 bases in the middle.

This chain uses TRBV25-1 with TRBJ2-7; possible D gene TRBD1, 5 bases. CDR3 length: 15 amino acids. The ends were cut back, 1 base at V and 2 bases at J, with 12 bases in the middle. CDR1 and CDR2 from the germline V gene are MGHDK and SYGVNS. The CDR3 region is CASSESPQGAYEQYF. CDR3 nucleotide sequence: TGTGCCAGCAGTGAATCGCCCCAGGGCGCCTACGAGCAGTACTTC.

This clonotype was observed once. The chain couples TRBV12-3 or TRBV12-4 to TRBJ2-3; D unresolved. This CDR3 spans 13 amino acids. Between the trimmed V and J ends, which lost 7 bases and 6 bases, there was a span of 14 bases. The CDR3 coding sequence is TGTGCCAGCAACAAAGAAGTACCTGATACGCAGTATTTT. Translated: CASNKEVPDTQYF.

The chain joins TRBV3-1 to TRBJ2-3, with TRBD2 matching over 14 bases. This CDR3 has 17 amino acids. V was clipped by 0 bases and J by 5 bases; unmatched bases: 4. From germline, CDR1 is LGHDT and CDR2 YNNKEL (reference sequence). The CDR3 sequence is CASSQDGTSGGQDTQYF. In nucleotides, the CDR3 is TGTGCCAGCAGCCAAGATGGGACTAGCGGGGGACAAGATACGCAGTATTTT.

This clonotype was detected only a few times. This chain links TRBV18 with TRBJ1-1; D is possibly TRBD1 (5 bases). The germline gives CDR1 KGHSH, CDR2 LQKENI. The CDR3 totals 13 residues. Trimming took 0 bases from V and 5 from J, leaving 7 bases between them. CDR3 nucleotide sequence: TGTGCCAGCTCACCACCGGGGGGAACTGAAGCTTTCTTT. This sequence encodes CASSPPGGTEAFF.

The V gene is TRBV7-9, the J gene TRBJ1-1; D gene unclear. Trimming cost V 6 bases and J 4 bases, with 21 bases left between them. Germline-derived CDR1 and CDR2 are SEHNR and FQNEAQ (reference sequence). The CDR3 is made up of 16 amino acids. DNA for the CDR3: TGTGCCAGCAGTCACCCTAACGGCGTAGTAGGCACTGAAGCTTTCTTT. Translated: CASSHPNGVVGTEAFF.

V gene TRBV5-1 combines with J gene TRBJ1-2; D not resolved. From germline, CDR1 is SGHRS and CDR2 YFSETQ. The CDR3 is 13 amino acids. V was shortened by 0 bases and J by 4 bases, with 7 bases between the two germline ends. The CDR3 bases are TGCGCCAGCAGCTTGGACAGACTCTATGGCTACACCTTC. This codes for CASSLDRLYGYTF.

In its sample, this clonotype was seen once. This rearrangement joins TRBV12-3 or TRBV12-4 to TRBJ2-7, with 10 bases lining up with TRBD2. V lost 7 bases to trimming and J lost 6 bases; unmatched junction nucleotides: 15. This CDR3 region has 16 residues. In DNA, the CDR3 is TGTGCCAGCACCCGGACCAGCGGGGGGGTGGCCACCGAGCAGTACTTC. Its translation: CASTRTSGGVATEQYF.

The chain is built from TRBV3-1 and TRBJ1-2, with D unclear. CDR1 and CDR2 (germline): LGHDT, YNNKEL (reference sequence). Trimming left V 4 bases short and J 4 bases short, with 4 bases between. The CDR3 runs to 11 residues. The CDR3 loop is CASSRLYGYTF. CDR3 in DNA: TGTGCCAGCAGCCGCCTCTATGGCTACACCTTC.

V usage is TRBV12-5 and J usage is TRBJ1-1, with D perhaps matching TRBD1 (5 bases). Germline V gives CDR1 LGHNT, CDR2 FRNRAP. This CDR3 spans 15 amino acids. Trimming pared 5 bases from V and 1 base from J, leaving 14 bases between. This chain's CDR3 is CASGIGLQENTEAFF. The CDR3 nucleotides are TGTGCTAGTGGTATTGGTCTACAGGAGAACACTGAAGCTTTCTTT.

The V and J genes are TRBV30 and TRBJ2-7; D gene unclear. The V gene lost 4 bases and the J gene lost 3 bases, with 4 bases spanning the gap. Germline CDR1 is GTSNPN and CDR2 is SVGIG (reference sequence). CDR3 size: 10 residues. The CDR3 sequence is CAWKNYEQYF. DNA for the CDR3: TGTGCCTGGAAGAACTACGAGCAGTACTTC.